A selection of T cell receptor beta chains follows, all from one sample in a study of shared clonotypes between healthy human individuals. TCRdb keeps only in-frame clones here, not all; method: immunoSEQ multiplex PCR. This sample has over 2 million clones, with about 95% found just once. The sample comprised naive CD8+ T cells sorted from blood. The receptors originated from a man between 18 and 29 years old in good health. Each CDR3 is given with its conserved first and last residue. D genes are given only for firm matches. Clone size is not always given. Where it is, it says once, few, many or a class for expanded clones.

TRBV19	TRBJ2-4	TRBD1	-	TGTGCCAGTAGGGATCCGGGACAGTTGATCAAAAACATTCAGTACTTC	CASRDPGQLIKNIQYF
TRBV7-8	TRBJ2-2	-	-	TGTGCCAGCAGCTTAGTCGGCGGTTTGAACACCGGGGAGCTGTTTTTT	CASSLVGGLNTGELFF
TRBV5-5	TRBJ2-7	-	-	TGTGCCAGCAGCTTGGGGCAGATCGAGCAGTACTTC	CASSLGQIEQYF
TRBV12-5	TRBJ2-2	-	-	TGTGCTAGTGGCAGCCATACCGGGGAGCTGTTTTTT	CASGSHTGELFF
TRBV29-1	TRBJ2-1	TRBD2	once	TGCAGCGTTGAGGCTAGCGGCAGTGAGCAGTTCTTC	CSVEASGSEQFF
TRBV4-1	TRBJ2-1	-	-	TGCGCCAGCAGCCAATTGGGGGTTCGGTCCTACAATGAGCAGTTCTTC	CASSQLGVRSYNEQFF
TRBV27	TRBJ2-7	-	once	TGTGCCAGCAGTTTATTCGCAGGGAAGGGCTCCTACGAGCAGTACTTC	CASSLFAGKGSYEQYF
TRBV5-5	TRBJ1-3	-	-	TGTGCCAGCAGCTTGTCGGGGAACACCATATATTTT	CASSLSGNTIYF
TRBV7-8	TRBJ2-7	TRBD2	-	TGTGCCAGCAGCTTAGTCCCCTCACTAGCGGGAGACGGCTACGAGCAGTACTTC	CASSLVPSLAGDGYEQYF
TRBV10-3	TRBJ1-5	-	-	TGTGCCATCAGTGAAATGCGCATCAATCAGCCCCAGCATTTT	CAISEMRINQPQHF
TRBV2	TRBJ1-5	-	-	TGTGCCAGCAGTGAAGTGGGTTCGGGGCAGCCCCAGCATTTT	CASSEVGSGQPQHF
TRBV6-6	TRBJ2-5	-	-	TGTGCCAGCAGTTGGGAAAAGGGGCACCAAGAGACCCAGTACTTC	CASSWEKGHQETQYF
TRBV7-6	TRBJ1-5	-	-	TGTGCCAGCAGCCTATATGGGGATGATCAGCCCCAGCATTTT	CASSLYGDDQPQHF
TRBV30	TRBJ2-7	-	once	TGTGCCTGGAGTGTAACCGGGACCGAGCAGTACTTC	CAWSVTGTEQYF
TRBV5-6	TRBJ1-1	-	-	TGTGCCAGCAGCGTCGGAGACACTGAAGCTTTCTTT	CASSVGDTEAFF
TRBV7-9	TRBJ2-1	-	-	TGTGCCAGCAGCGCGGACGGGGCGCAGTTCTTC	CASSADGAQFF
TRBV28	TRBJ1-4	TRBD1	-	TGTGCCAGCAGTTCTGACAGGGGGCTTGGTGAAAAACTGTTTTTT	CASSSDRGLGEKLFF
TRBV6-1	TRBJ1-2	-	-	TGTGCCAGCATCGGCGCTAACTATGGCTACACCTTC	CASIGANYGYTF
TRBV5-4	TRBJ1-2	-	-	TGTGCCAGCAGCTTTTGGCCAGTTAATAACTATGGCTACACCTTC	CASSFWPVNNYGYTF
TRBV27	TRBJ2-7	-	-	TGTGCCAGCAGTTTGTCTGGGGGTCTGTCCTACGAGCAGTACTTC	CASSLSGGLSYEQYF
TRBV9	TRBJ2-7	-	-	TGTGCCAGCAGCGTAGGAGAAGGCTACGAGCAGTACTTC	CASSVGEGYEQYF
TRBV30	TRBJ2-2	-	-	TGTGCCTGGAGTTTGCCCGGGAACGGGGAGCTGTTTTTT	CAWSLPGNGELFF
TRBV13	TRBJ1-2	-	-	TGTGCCAGCAGCGTGACAGGTGTCTCCACTAACTATGGCTACACCTTC	CASSVTGVSTNYGYTF
TRBV19	TRBJ1-5	TRBD1	-	TGTGCCAGTTTTCCGGGACAGACGATCGGGGGAGATCAGCCCCAGCATTTT	CASFPGQTIGGDQPQHF
TRBV4-3	TRBJ2-1	-	-	TGCGCCAGCAGCCAAGATCGGGGCAGCTACAATGAGCAGTTCTTC	CASSQDRGSYNEQFF
TRBV27	TRBJ1-2	-	-	TGTGCCAGCAGTTTTTCGGTAACCTATGGCTACACCTTC	CASSFSVTYGYTF
TRBV11-2	TRBJ2-1	TRBD1	-	TGTGCCAGCAGCTTACAAGACAGGGATCTCTCCTACAATGAGCAGTTCTTC	CASSLQDRDLSYNEQFF
TRBV25-1	TRBJ2-3	TRBD1	-	TGTGCCAGCAGGGGGACAGGGCTAAAGACAGATACGCAGTATTTT	CASRGTGLKTDTQYF
TRBV7-9	TRBJ2-7	TRBD1	-	TGTGCCAGCAGCTCCCCCGCGCGGGACAGGGCCTACGAGCAGTACTTC	CASSSPARDRAYEQYF
TRBV29-1	TRBJ2-7	TRBD1	-	TGCAGCGTCCGGGACAGCTCCTACGAGCAGTACTTC	CSVRDSSYEQYF
TRBV7-9	TRBJ2-1	-	-	TGTGCCAGCAGCTTAACCCTCGACAATGAGCAGTTCTTC	CASSLTLDNEQFF
TRBV6-6	TRBJ2-3	TRBD2	-	TGTGCCAGCAGTTTAGCGGGAGTCGGCTGGGATACGCAGTATTTT	CASSLAGVGWDTQYF
TRBV25-1	TRBJ2-5	TRBD2	-	TGTGCCAGCACATTCCCCCTAGCGGGGGAGGACCAAGAGACCCAGTACTTC	CASTFPLAGEDQETQYF
TRBV5-1	TRBJ2-2	-	-	TGCGCCAGCAGCTTGGCCAGCGGGTGGGGTTCCGGGGAGCTGTTTTTT	CASSLASGWGSGELFF
TRBV14	TRBJ2-5	-	-	TGTGCCAGCAGCCAAGATGGGAGGCAGACCCAGTACTTC	CASSQDGRQTQYF
TRBV13	TRBJ2-7	-	-	TGTGCCAGCAGCTTATTGGGGAACTACGAGCAGTACTTC	CASSLLGNYEQYF
TRBV6-6	TRBJ2-7	TRBD2	once	TGTGCCAGCAGTTACGGACTAGCGGAATACGAGCAGTACTTC	CASSYGLAEYEQYF
TRBV5-1	TRBJ2-7	-	-	TGCGCCAGCAGCTTGGGGGGCAATTACGAGCAGTACTTC	CASSLGGNYEQYF
TRBV5-6	TRBJ1-1	-	-	TGTGCCAGCAGCTTGGCATCGGCCCTGGATGCTTTCTTT	CASSLASALDAFF
TRBV6-1	TRBJ2-1	TRBD2	-	TGTGCCAGCAGTGTGCTGCGGGGGGATTTTAATGAGCAGTTCTTC	CASSVLRGDFNEQFF
TRBV12-5	TRBJ2-1	-	-	TGTGCTAGTGGACAAGCGGAGAGCTCCTACAATGAGCAGTTCTTC	CASGQAESSYNEQFF
TRBV7-9	TRBJ2-2	TRBD2	-	TGTGCCAGCAGCTCCTGGGGACTAGCGGTGAACACCGGGGAGCTGTTTTTT	CASSSWGLAVNTGELFF
TRBV19	TRBJ2-2	-	-	TGTGCCAGTTGGGACACCACAACCACCGGGGAGCTGTTTTTT	CASWDTTTTGELFF
TRBV19	TRBJ1-2	-	once	TGTGCCAGTAGTATTGGGGCAGGAACATATGGCTACACCTTC	CASSIGAGTYGYTF
TRBV2	TRBJ1-5	-	-	TGTGCCAGCAGTGAGTCCTTGGCCAACCAGCCCCAGCATTTT	CASSESLANQPQHF
TRBV10-3	TRBJ2-5	TRBD1	once	TGTGCCATCAGTGAGCTCGGACAGGTCCAAGAGACCCAGTACTTC	CAISELGQVQETQYF
TRBV7-9	TRBJ1-1	-	-	TGTGCCAGCAGCTCCGGGCCAGTGAACACTGAAGCTTTCTTT	CASSSGPVNTEAFF
TRBV6-1	TRBJ2-7	-	-	TGTGCCAGCAGCACCAGGGGCGAGGCCGAGCAGTACTTC	CASSTRGEAEQYF
TRBV4-1	TRBJ2-5	-	-	TGCGCCAGCAGCCAAGTCTCTTGGGGGGCCCAGGGTAATTCAGAGACCCAGTACTTC	CASSQVSWGAQGNSETQYF
TRBV19	TRBJ2-1	TRBD2	-	TGTGCCAGTAGACGAGAGCGGGAGGGCATCGATGAGCAGTTCTTC	CASRREREGIDEQFF
TRBV30	TRBJ1-1	-	-	TGTGCCTGGACGTTGGGGGCCCGGGACACTGAAGCTTTCTTT	CAWTLGARDTEAFF
TRBV6-5	TRBJ2-7	TRBD1	-	TGTGCCAGCAGTTACTCGGAGGGACAGGTTTCCTACGAGCAGTACTTC	CASSYSEGQVSYEQYF
TRBV19	TRBJ1-5	-	-	TGTGCCAGTAGCCACGACGGAGATAGCAATCAGCCCCAGCATTTT	CASSHDGDSNQPQHF
TRBV4-1	TRBJ2-7	-	-	TGCGCCAGCAGCCAAGATACATTTCAGGGAAGGTACGAGCAGTACTTC	CASSQDTFQGRYEQYF